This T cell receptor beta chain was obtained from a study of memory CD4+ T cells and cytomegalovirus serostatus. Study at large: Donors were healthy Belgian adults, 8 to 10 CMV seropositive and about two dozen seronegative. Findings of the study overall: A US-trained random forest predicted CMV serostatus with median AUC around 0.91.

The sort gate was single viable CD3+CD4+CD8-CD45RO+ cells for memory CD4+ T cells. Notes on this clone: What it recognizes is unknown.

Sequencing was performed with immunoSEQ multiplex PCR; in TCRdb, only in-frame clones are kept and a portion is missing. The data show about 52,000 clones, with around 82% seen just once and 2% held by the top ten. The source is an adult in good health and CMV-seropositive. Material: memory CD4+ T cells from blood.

The CDR3 protein is CASSLADFRARGRNGYTF. The CDR3 bases are TGTGCCAGCAGCTTGGCGGACTTCCGGGCCCGAGGTCGTAATGGCTACACCTTC. V is TRBV5-5 and J is TRBJ1-2, with no clear D. The CDR3 consists of 18 residues. The germline V and J ends were trimmed by 0 bases and 6 bases, with 24 bases remaining between them. Germline CDR1 and CDR2: SGHKS and YYEKEE (reference sequence).